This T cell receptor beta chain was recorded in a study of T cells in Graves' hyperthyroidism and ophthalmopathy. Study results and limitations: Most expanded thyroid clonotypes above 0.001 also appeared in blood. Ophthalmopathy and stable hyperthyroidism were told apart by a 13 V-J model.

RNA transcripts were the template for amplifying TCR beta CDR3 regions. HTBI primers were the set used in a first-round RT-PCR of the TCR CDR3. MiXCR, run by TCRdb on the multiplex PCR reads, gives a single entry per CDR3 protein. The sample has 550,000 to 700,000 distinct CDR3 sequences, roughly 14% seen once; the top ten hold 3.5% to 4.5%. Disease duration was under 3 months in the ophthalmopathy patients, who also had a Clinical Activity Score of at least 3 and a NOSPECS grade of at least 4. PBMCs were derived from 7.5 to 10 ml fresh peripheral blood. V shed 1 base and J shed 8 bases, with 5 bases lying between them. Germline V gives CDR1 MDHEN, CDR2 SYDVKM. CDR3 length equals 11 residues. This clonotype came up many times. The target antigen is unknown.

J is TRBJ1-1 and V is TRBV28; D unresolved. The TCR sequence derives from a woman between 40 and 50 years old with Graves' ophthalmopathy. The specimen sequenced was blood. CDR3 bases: TGTGCCAGCAGTTTATTACGCGAAGCTTTCTTT. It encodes CASSLLREAFF.